The 29 T cell receptor beta chains in this list originate from one sample, sequenced in a study of OX40 agonist ivuxolimab in advanced cancers. The method behind the library was the immunoSEQ multiplex PCR assay. TCRdb's version of the immuneACCESS table is confined to in-frame rearrangements and falls short of the full clone set. An unresolved V gene accounts for under half of the shortfall where checked; the remainder is of unknown origin. Present in this sample are around 39,000 clones, 82% of which were seen just once. The ten largest make up about 2% of the sample. The material sequenced was CD4+ or CD8+ T cells sorted from blood, taken in a trial of the OX40 agonist ivuxolimab. The receptors originated from an adult with an advanced solid tumor such as melanoma, head and neck, liver or kidney cancer.

This clone has more than one count but fewer than ten. This chain joins TRBV6-5 and TRBJ2-1; D might be TRBD2 (6 bases). The CDR3 sequence is 14 residues long. Trimming removed 5 bases at V and 7 bases at J, with 15 bases between. From germline, CDR1 is MNHEY and CDR2 SVGAGI. This CDR3 is CASSESWGDNEQFF. In nucleotides, the CDR3 is TGTGCCAGCAGTGAGAGCTGGGGGGATAATGAGCAGTTCTTC.

This CDR3 is CSVWWGAQNNEQFF. CDR3 nucleotide sequence: TGCAGCGTTTGGTGGGGTGCCCAAAACAATGAGCAGTTCTTC. The V call is TRBV29-1, the J call TRBJ2-1; D is ambiguous. CDR3 size: 14 residues. CDR1 is SQVTM, CDR2 ANQGSEA, per germline. Trimming took off 5 bases at V and 5 bases at J, with 16 bases between the two ends.

This chain joins TRBV30 and TRBJ2-3, with 8 bases identical to TRBD2. Trimming at V came to 2 bases and at J to 4 bases, leaving 5 bases not matched to a gene. The germline gives CDR1 GTSNPN, CDR2 SVGIG (reference sequence). The CDR3 has 14 residues. The CDR3 protein is CAWSLGLGSDTQYF. The CDR3 region has the DNA TGTGCCTGGAGTCTGGGACTAGGGTCAGATACGCAGTATTTT.

The genes are TRBV28 and TRBJ1-4; D is unresolved. Germline V gene sequence: CDR1 MDHEN, CDR2 SYDVKM. V was shortened by 5 bases and J by 7 bases, with 5 bases between the two germline ends. The CDR3 length is 11 residues. The CDR3 region is CASSKAEKLFF. CDR3 DNA: TGTGCCAGCAGTAAGGCTGAAAAACTGTTTTTT.

This clone was seen only once. The rearrangement uses TRBV9 and TRBJ2-3, with TRBD2 identical over 9 bases. The germline CDR1 and CDR2 sequences are SGDLS and YYNGEE. With 5 bases clipped from V and 6 bases from J, the junction kept 16 bases outside the gene matches. CDR3 length: 17 amino acids. The CDR3 DNA reads as TGTGCCAGCAGTCACTCGGGGAGCGGGGGGCCAGTGGATACGCAGTATTTT. It specifies CASSHSGSGGPVDTQYF.

The count of this clone is one. V and J are TRBV13 and TRBJ1-4; the match to TRBD1 covers 7 bases. CDR3 size: 14 residues. Germline lookup yields CDR1 PRHDT and CDR2 FYEKMQ (reference sequence). V lost 5 bases to trimming and J lost 8 bases; unmatched junction nucleotides: 8. The chain's CDR3 is CASSATGAGEKLFF. CDR3 DNA: TGTGCCAGCAGCGCTACAGGGGCAGGCGAAAAACTGTTTTTT.

This rearrangement joins TRBV15 to TRBJ2-3; D may match TRBD1 or TRBD2 (5 bases each). The CDR3 is made up of 16 amino acids. Germline loops: CDR1 LNHNV, CDR2 YYDKDF (reference sequence). Trimming removed 3 bases from V and 1 base from J, with 14 bases in between. In nucleotides, the CDR3 is TGTGCCACCAGCAGTGGTGACCGAGGGGGCACAGATACGCAGTATTTT. Translating gives CATSSGDRGGTDTQYF. Combining the CDR3 with reference TRBV15 and TRBJ2-3 gives the whole variable domain DAMVIQNPRYQVTQFGKPVTLSCSQTLNHNVMYWYQQKSSQAPKLLFHYYDKDFNNEADTPDNFQSRRPNTSFCFLDIRSPGLGDTAMYLCATSSGDRGGTDTQYFGPGTRLTVL.

The chain is built from TRBV5-4 and TRBJ2-7; D gene uncertain. The CDR3 extends over 13 amino acids. Trimming cost V 2 bases and J 6 bases, with 12 bases left between them. CDR1 and CDR2 (germline): SGHNT, YYREEE (reference sequence). CDR3 bases: TGTGCCAGCAGCTTAAAGTCGACTCGCGAGCAGTACTTC. Its protein is CASSLKSTREQYF.

The chain uses TRBV6-1 and TRBJ2-3, with no clear D. Trimming left V 7 bases short and J 6 bases short, with 5 bases between. CDR3 length equals 10 residues. Germline V gene data show CDR1 as MNHNS and CDR2 as SASEGT. CDR3 nucleotide sequence: TGTGCCAGCACCCTTGATACGCAGTATTTT. Translating it yields CASTLDTQYF.

The chain has TRBV7-8 and TRBJ2-1; TRBD2 aligns across 13 bases. Trimming removed 5 bases from V and 8 bases from J; junction bases left unmatched: 15. This CDR3 comprises 18 residues. Germline CDR1 and CDR2: SGHVS and FQNEAQ. The CDR3 is CASSERTAGTSGTYEQFF. CDR3 DNA: TGTGCCAGCAGCGAAAGGACAGCCGGGACTAGCGGGACGTATGAGCAGTTCTTC. The whole variable domain, filled in from reference TRBV7-8 and TRBJ2-1, reads GAGVSQSPRYKVAKRGQDVALRCDPISGHVSLFWYQQALGQGPEFLTYFQNEAQLDKSGLPSDRFFAERPEGSVSTLKIQRTQQEDSAVYLCASSERTAGTSGTYEQFFGPGTRLTVL.

The V gene is TRBV6-1, the J gene TRBJ2-7; TRBD1 might be the D (5 bases). Germline V gene data show CDR1 as MNHNS and CDR2 as SASEGT. V dropped 5 bases and J dropped 6 bases, with 8 bases sitting between them. This CDR3 has 11 residues. The CDR3 nucleotides read TGTGCCAGCAGTACAGGCTCCGAGCAGTACTTC. This codes for CASSTGSEQYF.

V is TRBV28 and J is TRBJ2-5; 7 bases map to TRBD2. V lost 9 bases, J lost 3 bases, and 7 bases stayed unmatched. Germline CDR1 is MDHEN and CDR2 is SYDVKM. The length of the CDR3 is 13 residues. The CDR3 coding sequence is TGTGCCAGTGGGGGGGGTGGCGAAGAGACCCAGTACTTC. Its protein product is CASGGGGEETQYF.

The rearrangement joins TRBV5-4 to TRBJ2-1; D possibly corresponds to TRBD1 (5 bases). The CDR3 extends over 12 amino acids. CDR1 and CDR2 (germline): SGHNT, YYREEE (reference sequence). V was pared by 0 bases and J by 12 bases, with 10 bases between. The CDR3 region has the DNA TGTGCCAGCAGCTTGGAGGGGAAATCGCAGTTCTTC. Translated: CASSLEGKSQFF.

The sample holds one count of this clone. The chain carries TRBV30 and TRBJ2-7; TRBD2 aligns across 9 bases. V lost 4 bases, J lost 3 bases, and 16 bases stayed unmatched. This CDR3 is 17 amino acids long. Germline V gives CDR1 GTSNPN, CDR2 SVGIG (reference sequence). The CDR3 sequence is CAWNTPLAGPSGYEQYF. The CDR3 DNA is TGTGCCTGGAATACCCCCCTAGCGGGGCCCAGCGGCTACGAGCAGTACTTC.

The chain uses TRBV18 and TRBJ2-4; TRBD1 aligns across 10 bases. This CDR3 comprises 15 residues. Germline V lookup: CDR1 KGHSH, CDR2 LQKENI. The V segment lost 1 base and the J segment 8 bases; nucleotides outside the gene matches: 5. The CDR3 DNA reads as TGTGCCAGCTCACCACGACAGGGGGCGAGTGACATTCAGTACTTC. Protein: CASSPRQGASDIQYF. The full variable domain, completed using reference TRBV18 and TRBJ2-4, is NAGVMQNPRHLVRRRGQEARLRCSPMKGHSHVYWYRQLPEEGLKFMVYLQKENIIDESGMPKERFSAEFPKEGPSILRIQQVVRGDSAAYFCASSPRQGASDIQYFGAGTRLSVL.

This chain links TRBV6-6 with TRBJ2-7; 10 bases align to TRBD2. Germline V gene data show CDR1 as MNHNY and CDR2 as SVGAGI (reference sequence). There are 14 residues in the CDR3. The junction had 5 bases not matched to a gene; V was cut back by 6 bases and J by 3 bases. The CDR3 region is CASRDSGGRYEQYF. In nucleotides, the CDR3 is TGTGCCAGCAGGGATAGCGGGGGGCGCTACGAGCAGTACTTC.

This clone was observed a handful of times. V usage is TRBV7-9 and J usage is TRBJ2-1, with 14 bases aligning to TRBD2. This CDR3 contains 15 residues. CDR1 and CDR2 (germline): SEHNR, FQNEAQ (reference sequence). Trimming cost V 5 bases and J 9 bases; bases outside gene matches: 6. The CDR3 loop is CASSASGLAGAEQFF. CDR3 in DNA: TGTGCCAGCAGCGCATCGGGACTAGCGGGAGCTGAGCAGTTCTTC.

J is TRBJ1-4 and V is TRBV7-8; no reliable D call. The CDR3 sequence is 16 residues long. The ends were cut back, 5 bases at V and 5 bases at J, with 18 bases in the middle. Germline CDR1 is SGHVS and CDR2 is FQNEAQ. DNA of the CDR3: TGTGCCAGCAGCCCTGACCGACTGCCTTACAATGAAAAACTGTTTTTT. This codes for CASSPDRLPYNEKLFF.

The chain links TRBV28 to TRBJ1-4; 10 nucleotides match TRBD1. In germline, CDR1 is MDHEN, CDR2 SYDVKM. V dropped 1 base and J dropped 14; count of bases not matched to a gene: 13. CDR3 length: 16 amino acids. The CDR3 here is CASSLFGDRGRRRLFF. The CDR3 nucleotides are TGTGCCAGCAGTTTATTCGGGGACAGGGGAAGAAGGAGGCTGTTTTTT.

The V gene is TRBV28, the J gene TRBJ2-1, with D unclear. V was pared by 4 bases and J by 4 bases, with 2 bases between. The V gene's germline CDR1 is MDHEN and CDR2 SYDVKM. The CDR3 has 11 residues. The CDR3 coding sequence is TGTGCCAGCAGTTATTACAATGAGCAGTTCTTC. It specifies CASSYYNEQFF.

V gene TRBV7-8 combines with J gene TRBJ2-3; TRBD2 might be the D (5 bases). In germline, CDR1 is SGHVS, CDR2 FQNEAQ. V lost 1 base and J 0 bases, leaving 11 bases between the germline ends. CDR3 length: 16 amino acids. The CDR3 nucleotides read TGTGCCAGCAGCTTAGGATACGAGCGGAGCACAGATACGCAGTATTTT. Amino acid sequence: CASSLGYERSTDTQYF.

The chain carries TRBV7-3 and TRBJ2-7, with TRBD1 identical over 8 bases. J was trimmed by 5 bases and V by 5 bases; bases with no gene match: 11. Germline-derived CDR1 and CDR2 are SGHTA and FQGTGA. The CDR3 is 15 residues long. In DNA form, the CDR3 reads TGTGCCAGCAGCCCTAAAGGACAGGGCGGCGACGAGCAGTACTTC. It translates to CASSPKGQGGDEQYF.

In its sample, this clone was seen a few times. This rearrangement joins TRBV5-1 to TRBJ1-2, with TRBD1 matching over 11 bases. CDR1 and CDR2 from the germline V gene are SGHRS and YFSETQ. J gave up 2 bases and V 3 bases, and 3 bases lay outside the gene matches. CDR3 length: 15 residues. This CDR3 is CASSSRTGGNYGYTF. The CDR3 DNA follows: TGCGCCAGCAGCTCGAGGACAGGGGGCAACTATGGCTACACCTTC.

The chain combines TRBV18 with TRBJ2-7; no definite D call. This CDR3 contains 11 residues. Between the trimmed V and J ends, which lost 5 bases and 3 bases, there was a span of 5 bases. Germline V CDR1 and CDR2: KGHSH, LQKENI. The CDR3 DNA follows: TGTGCCAGCTCAACAAACTACGAGCAGTACTTC. It specifies CASSTNYEQYF.

V and J are TRBV5-1 and TRBJ2-5; D might be TRBD2 (5 bases). V was clipped by 0 bases and J by 5 bases, with 5 bases between them. CDR3 length: 12 residues. The germline V gene encodes CDR1 SGHRS and CDR2 YFSETQ. The CDR3 DNA sequence: TGCGCCAGCAGCTTGGGGGAGGAGACCCAGTACTTC. Translating it yields CASSLGEETQYF.

The V call is TRBV19, the J call TRBJ2-6, with a weak D call TRBD1 (6 bases). The CDR3 has 13 residues. CDR1 and CDR2 from the germline V gene are LNHDA and SQIVND (reference sequence). V was clipped by 9 bases and J by 4 bases, with 10 bases between them. This CDR3 reads CASRGSGANVLTF. Here the CDR3 DNA reads TGTGCCAGCAGGGGATCCGGGGCCAACGTCCTGACTTTC.

J is TRBJ2-1 and V is TRBV5-4; D may be TRBD1 (7 bases). The V end was cut by 0 bases, the J end by 6 bases, with 16 bases between. There are 16 residues in the CDR3. The germline V gene encodes CDR1 SGHNT and CDR2 YYREEE (reference sequence). Written as DNA, the CDR3 is TGTGCCAGCAGCTTGGCCAGGGGGGTTGTAGGCAATGAGCAGTTCTTC. Its translation is CASSLARGVVGNEQFF.

The chain is built from TRBV7-8 and TRBJ1-2, with TRBD1 matching over 9 bases. This CDR3 spans 14 amino acids. Trimming removed 4 bases from V and 8 bases from J; junction bases left unmatched: 8. The germline V gene encodes CDR1 SGHVS and CDR2 FQNEAQ. CDR3 bases: TGTGCCAGCAGCTGGGGACAGGGAGATGTCGGCTACACCTTC. This gives the protein CASSWGQGDVGYTF.

The rearrangement links TRBV7-9 to TRBJ1-2, with no clear D. V was shortened by 0 bases and J by 2 bases, with 10 bases between the two germline ends. CDR3 size: 15 residues. Looked up from germline, CDR1 is SEHNR and CDR2 is FQNEAQ (reference sequence). CDR3: CASSLASAPNYGYTF. CDR3 nucleotides: TGTGCCAGCAGCTTAGCGTCGGCACCAAACTATGGCTACACCTTC.